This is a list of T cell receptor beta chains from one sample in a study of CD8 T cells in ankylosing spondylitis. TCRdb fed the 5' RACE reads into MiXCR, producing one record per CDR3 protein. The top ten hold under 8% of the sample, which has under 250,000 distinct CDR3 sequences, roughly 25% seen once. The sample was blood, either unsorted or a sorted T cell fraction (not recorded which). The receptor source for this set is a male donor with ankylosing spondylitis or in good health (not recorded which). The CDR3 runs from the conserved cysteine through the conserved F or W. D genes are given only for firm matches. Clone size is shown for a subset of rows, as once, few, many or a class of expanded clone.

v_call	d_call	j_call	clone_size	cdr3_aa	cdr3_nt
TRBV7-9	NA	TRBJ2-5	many	CASSLGVSGEETQYF	TGTGCCAGCAGCTTAGGGGTTAGCGGTGAAGAGACCCAGTACTTC
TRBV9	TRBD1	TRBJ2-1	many	CASSRATGGTFDEQFF	TGTGCCAGCAGCAGAGCAACAGGGGGCACCTTTGATGAGCAGTTCTTC
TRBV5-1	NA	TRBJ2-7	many	CASSLIPAYEQYF	TGCGCCAGCAGCTTGATTCCCGCCTACGAGCAGTACTTC
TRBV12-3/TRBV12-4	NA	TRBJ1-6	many	CASGTAYNSPLHF	TGTGCCAGCGGAACAGCTTATAATTCACCCCTCCACTTT
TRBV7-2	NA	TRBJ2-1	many	CASTLRRASNEQFF	TGTGCCAGCACTTTGCGGAGGGCAAGCAATGAGCAGTTCTTC
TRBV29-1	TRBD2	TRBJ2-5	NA	CSVEGLATETQYF	TGCAGCGTCGAGGGACTAGCGACCGAGACCCAGTACTTC
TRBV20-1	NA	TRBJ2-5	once	CSASNQGQETQYF	TGCAGTGCTAGTAATCAGGGGCAGGAGACCCAGTACTTC
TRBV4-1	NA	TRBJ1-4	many	CASSQGRRAFEKLFF	TGCGCCAGCAGCCAAGGCCGCAGGGCTTTTGAAAAACTGTTTTTT
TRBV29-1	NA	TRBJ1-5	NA	CSVEGGGDQPQHF	TGCAGCGTTGAAGGAGGGGGGGATCAGCCCCAGCATTTT
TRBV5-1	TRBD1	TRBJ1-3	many	CASSQGAGNTIYF	TGCGCCAGCAGCCAGGGGGCGGGAAACACCATATATTTT
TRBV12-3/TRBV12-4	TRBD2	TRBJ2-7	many	CASSYRLAGEFEQYF	TGTGCCAGCAGTTATCGACTAGCGGGAGAGTTCGAGCAGTACTTC
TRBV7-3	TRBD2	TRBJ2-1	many	CASAREVGDEQFF	TGTGCCAGCGCACGGGAGGTCGGAGATGAGCAGTTCTTC
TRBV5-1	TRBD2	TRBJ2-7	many	CASSLVGLAGVEQYF	TGCGCCAGCAGCTTGGTGGGTCTAGCGGGAGTCGAGCAGTACTTC
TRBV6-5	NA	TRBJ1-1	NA	CASSYSGSRSSGEAFF	TGTGCCAGCAGTTACTCCGGGAGCAGGTCGAGCGGTGAAGCTTTCTTT
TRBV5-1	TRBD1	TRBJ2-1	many	CASSARQGAGEQFF	TGCGCCAGCAGCGCCCGACAGGGGGCAGGGGAGCAGTTCTTC
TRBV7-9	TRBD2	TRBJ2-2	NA	CASSRLAVTNTGELFF	TGTGCCAGCAGCAGACTAGCGGTGACGAACACCGGGGAGCTGTTTTTT
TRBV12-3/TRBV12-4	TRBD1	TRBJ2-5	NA	CASMPEGAWETQYF	TGTGCCAGCATGCCAGAGGGGGCGTGGGAGACCCAGTACTTC
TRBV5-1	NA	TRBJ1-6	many	CASRAGVDNSPLHF	TGCGCCAGCAGAGCAGGGGTGGATAATTCACCCCTCCACTTT
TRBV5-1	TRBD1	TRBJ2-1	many	CASSLGQGAIHTEQFF	TGCGCCAGCAGCTTGGGACAGGGGGCAATCCACACTGAGCAGTTCTTC
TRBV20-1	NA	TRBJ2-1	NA	CSVQTLSQVYNEQFF	TGCAGTGTTCAGACCCTTTCCCAAGTCTACAATGAGCAGTTCTTC
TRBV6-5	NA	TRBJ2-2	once	CASNLEQNTGELFF	TGTGCCAGCAATTTGGAACAGAACACCGGGGAGCTGTTTTTT
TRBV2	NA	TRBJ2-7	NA	CASSTPLVSYEQYF	TGTGCCAGCAGCACCCCGCTCGTTTCCTACGAGCAGTACTTC
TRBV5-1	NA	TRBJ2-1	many	CASSLARLDEQFF	TGCGCCAGCAGCTTGGCTAGGTTGGATGAGCAGTTCTTC
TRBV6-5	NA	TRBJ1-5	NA	CASVVFGNQPQHF	TGTGCCAGCGTCGTATTTGGCAATCAGCCCCAGCATTTT
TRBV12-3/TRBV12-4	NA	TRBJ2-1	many	CASSRDHNNEQFF	TGTGCCAGCAGCCGGGACCACAACAATGAGCAGTTCTTC
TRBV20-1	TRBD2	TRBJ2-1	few	CSANPAGVIYNEQFF	TGCAGTGCCAACCCTGCGGGAGTTATATACAATGAGCAGTTCTTC